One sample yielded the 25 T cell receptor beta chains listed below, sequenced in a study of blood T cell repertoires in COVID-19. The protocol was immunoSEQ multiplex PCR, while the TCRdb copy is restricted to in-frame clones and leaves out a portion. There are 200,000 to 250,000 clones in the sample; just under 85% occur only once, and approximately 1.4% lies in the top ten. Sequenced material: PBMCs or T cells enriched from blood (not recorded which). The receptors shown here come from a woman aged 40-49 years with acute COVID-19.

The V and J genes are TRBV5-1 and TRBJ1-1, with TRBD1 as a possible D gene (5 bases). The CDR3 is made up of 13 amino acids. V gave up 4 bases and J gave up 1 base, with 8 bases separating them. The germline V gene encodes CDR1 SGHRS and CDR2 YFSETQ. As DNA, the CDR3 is TGCGCCAGCAGCAGGACAAGGAACACTGAAGCTTTCTTT. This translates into CASSRTRNTEAFF. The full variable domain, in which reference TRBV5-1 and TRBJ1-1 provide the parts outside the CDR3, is KAGVTQTPRYLIKTRGQQVTLSCSPISGHRSVSWYQQTPGQGLQFLFEYFSETQRNKGNFPGRFSGRQFSNSRSEMNVSTLELGDSALYLCASSRTRNTEAFFGQGTRLTVV.

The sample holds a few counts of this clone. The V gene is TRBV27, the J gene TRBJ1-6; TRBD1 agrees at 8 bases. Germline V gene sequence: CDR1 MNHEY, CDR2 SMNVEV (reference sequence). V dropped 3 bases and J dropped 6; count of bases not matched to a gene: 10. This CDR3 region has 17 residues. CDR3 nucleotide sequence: TGTGCCAGCAGTTTCGAAAAAGGGACAGGACTTAATTCACCCCTCCACTTT. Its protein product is CASSFEKGTGLNSPLHF.

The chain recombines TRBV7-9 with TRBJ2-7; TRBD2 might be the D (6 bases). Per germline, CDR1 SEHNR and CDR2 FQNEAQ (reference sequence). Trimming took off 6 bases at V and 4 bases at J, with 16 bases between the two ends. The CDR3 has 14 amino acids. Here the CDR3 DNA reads TGTGCCAGCAGTGGCGGGACTGAGCTTTACGAGCAGTACTTC. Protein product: CASSGGTELYEQYF.

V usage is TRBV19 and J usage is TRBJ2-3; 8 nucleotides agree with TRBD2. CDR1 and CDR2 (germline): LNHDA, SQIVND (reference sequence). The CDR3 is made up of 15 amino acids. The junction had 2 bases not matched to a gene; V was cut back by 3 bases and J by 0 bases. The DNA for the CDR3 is TGTGCCAGTAGTATTGCGGGAGGTAGCACAGATACGCAGTATTTT. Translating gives CASSIAGGSTDTQYF.

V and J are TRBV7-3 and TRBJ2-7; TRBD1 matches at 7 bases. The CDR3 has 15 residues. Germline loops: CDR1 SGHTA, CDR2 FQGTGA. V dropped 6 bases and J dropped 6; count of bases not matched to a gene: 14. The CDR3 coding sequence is TGTGCCAGCAGTTTAGGGTCCGGGACAGACGCCGAGCAGTACTTC. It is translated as CASSLGSGTDAEQYF.

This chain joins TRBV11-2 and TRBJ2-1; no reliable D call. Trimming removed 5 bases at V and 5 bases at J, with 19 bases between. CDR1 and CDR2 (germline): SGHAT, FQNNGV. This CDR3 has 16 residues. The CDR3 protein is CASSPRLPENDNEQFF. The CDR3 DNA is TGTGCCAGCAGCCCCCGACTCCCGGAGAACGACAATGAGCAGTTCTTC.

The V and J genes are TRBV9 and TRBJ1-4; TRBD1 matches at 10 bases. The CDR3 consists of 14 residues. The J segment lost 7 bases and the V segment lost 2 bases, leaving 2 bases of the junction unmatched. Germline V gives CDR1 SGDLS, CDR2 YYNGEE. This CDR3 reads CASSVRTGGEKLFF. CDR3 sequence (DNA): TGTGCCAGCAGCGTTAGGACAGGGGGTGAAAAACTGTTTTTT.

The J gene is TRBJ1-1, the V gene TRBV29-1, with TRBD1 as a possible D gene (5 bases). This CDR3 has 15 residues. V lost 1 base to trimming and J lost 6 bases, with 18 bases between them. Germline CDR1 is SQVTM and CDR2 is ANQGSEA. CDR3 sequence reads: CSVEGRAGGLSEAFF. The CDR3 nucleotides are TGCAGCGTTGAAGGTCGAGCGGGGGGTCTATCTGAAGCTTTCTTT. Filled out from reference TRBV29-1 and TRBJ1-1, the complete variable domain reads SAVISQKPSRDICQRGTSLTIQCQVDSQVTMMFWYRQQPGQSLTLIATANQGSEATYESGFVIDKFPISRPNLTFSTLTVSNMSPEDSSIYLCSVEGRAGGLSEAFFGQGTRLTVV.

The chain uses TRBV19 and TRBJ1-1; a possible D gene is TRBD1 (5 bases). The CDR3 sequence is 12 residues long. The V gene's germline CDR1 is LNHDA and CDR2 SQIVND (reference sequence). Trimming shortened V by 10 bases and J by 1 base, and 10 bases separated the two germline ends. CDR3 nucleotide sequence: TGTGCCACAGGGATTGGGAACACTGAAGCTTTCTTT. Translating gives CATGIGNTEAFF.

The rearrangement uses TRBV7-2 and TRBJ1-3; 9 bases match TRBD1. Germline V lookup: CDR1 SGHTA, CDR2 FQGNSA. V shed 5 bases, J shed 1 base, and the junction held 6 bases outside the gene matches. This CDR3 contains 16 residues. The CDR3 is CASSTGGSQSGNTIYF. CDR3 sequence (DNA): TGTGCCAGCAGCACAGGGGGCAGCCAATCTGGAAACACCATATATTTT.

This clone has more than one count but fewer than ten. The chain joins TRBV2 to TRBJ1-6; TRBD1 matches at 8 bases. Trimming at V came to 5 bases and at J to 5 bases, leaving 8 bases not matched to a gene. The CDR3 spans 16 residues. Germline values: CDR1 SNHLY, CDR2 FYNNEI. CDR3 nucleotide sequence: TGTGCCAGCAGTTCTATACAGGGGGTGGATAATTCACCCCTCCACTTT. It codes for CASSSIQGVDNSPLHF.

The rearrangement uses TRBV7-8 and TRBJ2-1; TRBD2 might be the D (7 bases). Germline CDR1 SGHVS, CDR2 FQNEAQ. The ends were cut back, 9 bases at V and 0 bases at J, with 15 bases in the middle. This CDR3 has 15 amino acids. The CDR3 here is CASAGALSSYNEQFF. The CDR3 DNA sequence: TGTGCCAGTGCGGGGGCCCTAAGCTCCTACAATGAGCAGTTCTTC.

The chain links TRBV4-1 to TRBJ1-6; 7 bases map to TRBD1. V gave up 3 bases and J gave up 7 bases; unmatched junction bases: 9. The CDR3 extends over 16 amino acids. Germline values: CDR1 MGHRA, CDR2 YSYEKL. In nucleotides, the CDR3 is TGCGCCAGCAGCCAGCAAGGGGGACAGTTCAATTCACCCCTCCACTTT. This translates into CASSQQGGQFNSPLHF.

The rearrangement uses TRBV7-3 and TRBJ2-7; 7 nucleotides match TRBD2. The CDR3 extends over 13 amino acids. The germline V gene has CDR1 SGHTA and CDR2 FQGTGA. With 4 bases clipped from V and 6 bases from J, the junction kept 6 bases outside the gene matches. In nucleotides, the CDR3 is TGTGCCAGCAGCTCGGACGGGGAGGGCGAGCAGTACTTC. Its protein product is CASSSDGEGEQYF. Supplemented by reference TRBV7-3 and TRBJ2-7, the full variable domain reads GAGVSQTPSNKVTEKGKYVELRCDPISGHTALYWYRQSLGQGPEFLIYFQGTGAADDSGLPNDRFFAVRPEGSVSTLKIQRTERGDSAVYLCASSSDGEGEQYFGPGTRLTVT.

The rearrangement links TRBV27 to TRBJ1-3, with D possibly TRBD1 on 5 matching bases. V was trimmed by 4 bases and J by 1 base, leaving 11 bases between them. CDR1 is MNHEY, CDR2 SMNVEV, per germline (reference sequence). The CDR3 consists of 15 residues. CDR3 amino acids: CASSSLGRSGNTIYF. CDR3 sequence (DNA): TGTGCCAGCAGTTCTTTGGGGCGATCTGGAAACACCATATATTTT.

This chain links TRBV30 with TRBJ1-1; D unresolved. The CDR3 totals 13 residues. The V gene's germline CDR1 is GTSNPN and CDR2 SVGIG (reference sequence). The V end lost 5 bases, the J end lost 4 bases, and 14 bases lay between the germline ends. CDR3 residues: CAWDQFRGTEAFF. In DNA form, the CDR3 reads TGTGCCTGGGACCAGTTTCGTGGCACTGAAGCTTTCTTT.

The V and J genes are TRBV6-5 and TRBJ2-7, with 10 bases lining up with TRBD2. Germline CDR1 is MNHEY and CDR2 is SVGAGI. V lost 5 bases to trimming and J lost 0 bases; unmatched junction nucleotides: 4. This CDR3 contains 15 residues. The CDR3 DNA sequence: TGTGCCAGCAGTCCCTCTAGCGGGAGCTCCTACGAGCAGTACTTC. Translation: CASSPSSGSSYEQYF.

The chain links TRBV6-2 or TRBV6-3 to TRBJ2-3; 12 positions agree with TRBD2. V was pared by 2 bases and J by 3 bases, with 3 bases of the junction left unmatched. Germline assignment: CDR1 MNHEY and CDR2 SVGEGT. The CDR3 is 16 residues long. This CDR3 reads CASSYRGLAGTDTQYF. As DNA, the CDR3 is TGTGCCAGCAGTTACCGTGGACTAGCGGGAACAGATACGCAGTATTTT.

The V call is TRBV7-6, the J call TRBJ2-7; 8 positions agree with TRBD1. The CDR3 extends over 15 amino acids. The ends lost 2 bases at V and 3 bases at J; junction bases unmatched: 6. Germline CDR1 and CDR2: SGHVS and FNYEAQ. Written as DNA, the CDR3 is TGTGCCAGCAGCTTATTGCCCGGACAGGGCTACGAGCAGTACTTC. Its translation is CASSLLPGQGYEQYF.

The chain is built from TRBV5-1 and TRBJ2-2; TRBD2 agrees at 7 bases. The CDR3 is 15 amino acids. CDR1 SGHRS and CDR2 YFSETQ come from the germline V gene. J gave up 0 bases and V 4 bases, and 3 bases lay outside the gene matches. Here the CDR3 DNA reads TGCGCCAGCAGCGGGGGACTATCGAACACCGGGGAGCTGTTTTTT. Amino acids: CASSGGLSNTGELFF.

The CDR3 DNA sequence: TGTGCCAGCAGAAAGCAGGAATTTGATGGCTACACCTTC. Amino acid sequence: CASRKQEFDGYTF. This chain uses TRBV2 with TRBJ1-2; no clear D gene. CDR3 length: 13 residues. Trimming took 6 bases from V and 6 from J, leaving 14 bases between them. Germline V gives CDR1 SNHLY, CDR2 FYNNEI.

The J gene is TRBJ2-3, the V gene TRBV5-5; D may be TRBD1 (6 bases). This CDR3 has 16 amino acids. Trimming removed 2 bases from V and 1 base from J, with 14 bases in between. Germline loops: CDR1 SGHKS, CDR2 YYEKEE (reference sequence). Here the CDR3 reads CASSFAGALRTDTQYF. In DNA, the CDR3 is TGTGCCAGCAGCTTCGCAGGGGCACTGCGCACAGATACGCAGTATTTT.

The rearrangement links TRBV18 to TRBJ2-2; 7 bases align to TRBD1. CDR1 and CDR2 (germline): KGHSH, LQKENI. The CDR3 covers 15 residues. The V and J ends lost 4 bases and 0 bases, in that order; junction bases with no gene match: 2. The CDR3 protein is CASSLGQPNTGELFF. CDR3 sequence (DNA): TGTGCCAGCTCACTGGGACAGCCGAACACCGGGGAGCTGTTTTTT.

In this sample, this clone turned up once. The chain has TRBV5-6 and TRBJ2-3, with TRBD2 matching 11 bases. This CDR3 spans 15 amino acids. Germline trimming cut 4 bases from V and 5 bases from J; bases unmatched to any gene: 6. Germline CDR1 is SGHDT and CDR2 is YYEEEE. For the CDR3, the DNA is TGTGCCAGCAGCCCGCTAGCGGGGGGTGTAGATACGCAGTATTTT. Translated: CASSPLAGGVDTQYF. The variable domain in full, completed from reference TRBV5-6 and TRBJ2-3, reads DAGVTQSPTHLIKTRGQQVTLRCSPKSGHDTVSWYQQALGQGPQFIFQYYEEEERQRGNFPDRFSGHQFPNYSSELNVNALLLGDSALYLCASSPLAGGVDTQYFGPGTRLTVL.

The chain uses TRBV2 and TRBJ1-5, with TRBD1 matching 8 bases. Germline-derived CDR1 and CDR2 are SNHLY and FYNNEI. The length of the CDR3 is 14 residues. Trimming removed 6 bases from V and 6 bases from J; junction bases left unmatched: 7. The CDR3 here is CASSVGQGVQPQHF. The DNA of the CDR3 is TGTGCCAGCAGCGTCGGACAGGGCGTTCAGCCCCAGCATTTT.